This TCR beta chain came from a study of vaccination and CD4 T cells after COVID-19. Study-level information: Six male and four female convalescents took part, two of them Hispanic.

The CDR3 totals 17 residues. Germline V gene data show CDR1 as SGHVS and CDR2 as FQNEAQ. Trimming took 7 bases from V and 0 from J, leaving 20 bases between them. As concerns this clonotype: Its antigen remains unknown.

As for treatment: roughly 10-day PBMC culture with coronavirus spike peptide pools or control peptides (ViraFEST assay). Cultured CD4+ T cells had their DNA profiled by the Oncomine TCR Beta short-read assay. TCRdb independently ran MiXCR on the PCR reads; one entry per CDR3 protein. The sample consists of 10,000 to 15,000 distinct CDR3 sequences, about 61% of them appearing once. This clonotype originated in a human donor who had recovered from COVID-19. Sequenced: CD4+ T cells from blood, cultured in vitro. This chain joins TRBV7-8 and TRBJ2-3, with D uncertain. This CDR3 is CASTRSRAPSSTDTQYF. For the CDR3, the DNA is TGTGCCAGCACCCGATCCCGGGCTCCCAGTAGCACAGATACGCAGTATTTT.